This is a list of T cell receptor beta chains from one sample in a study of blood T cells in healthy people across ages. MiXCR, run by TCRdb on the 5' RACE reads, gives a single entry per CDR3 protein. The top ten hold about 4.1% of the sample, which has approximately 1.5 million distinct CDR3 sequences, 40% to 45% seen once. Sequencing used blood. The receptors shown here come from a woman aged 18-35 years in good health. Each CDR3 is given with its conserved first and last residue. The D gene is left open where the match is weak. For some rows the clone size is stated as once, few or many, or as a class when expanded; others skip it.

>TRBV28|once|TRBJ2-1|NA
TGTGCCAGCAGATCGAGGACTTACAATGAGCAGTTCTTC
CASRSRTYNEQFF
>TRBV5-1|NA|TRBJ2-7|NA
TGCGCCAGCAGTAAGGGGCCCTCCTACAAGCAGTACTTC
CASSKGPSYKQYF
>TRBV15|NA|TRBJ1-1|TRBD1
TGTGCCACCAGCGCTCAGACAGGGAGGGCGAACACTGAAGCTTTCTTT
CATSAQTGRANTEAFF
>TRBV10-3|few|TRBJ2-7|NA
TGTGCCATCAGTGGGGGCCGTTACGAGCAGTACTTC
CAISGGRYEQYF
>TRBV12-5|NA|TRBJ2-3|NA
TGTGCTAGTGGTTTGCGACAGGAAAAGCAGTATTTT
CASGLRQEKQYF
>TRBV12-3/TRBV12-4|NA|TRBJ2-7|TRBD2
TGTGCCAGCATCTCCGGGACTAGCGGCTCCTACGAGCAGTACTTC
CASISGTSGSYEQYF
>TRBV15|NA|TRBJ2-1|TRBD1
TGTGCCACCAGCACAGGACAGGGTGGTCGCAATGAGCAGTTCTTC
CATSTGQGGRNEQFF
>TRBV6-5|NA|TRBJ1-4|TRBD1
TGTGCCAGCAGTAGGGACAGGGGGCAGGAAAAACTGTTTTTT
CASSRDRGQEKLFF
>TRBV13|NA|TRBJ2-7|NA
TGTGCCAGCAGCTTAGGGACTCCCTCCTACGAGCAGTACTTC
CASSLGTPSYEQYF
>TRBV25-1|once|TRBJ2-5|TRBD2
TGTGCCAGCAGTGAAAAGCGGACTAGCGGGGGGGAAGAGACCCAGTACTTC
CASSEKRTSGGEETQYF
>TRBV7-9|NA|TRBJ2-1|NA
TGTGCCAGCAGCCAGAGCCCGGGCAATGAGCAGTTCTTC
CASSQSPGNEQFF
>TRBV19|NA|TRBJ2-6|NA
TGTGCCAGTACTCCAGGGGCTGGGGCCAACGTCCTGACTTTC
CASTPGAGANVLTF
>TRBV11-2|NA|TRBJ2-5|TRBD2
TGTGCCAGCAGCAAGGGACTAGCGGGAGGTTGGGAGACCCAGTACTTC
CASSKGLAGGWETQYF
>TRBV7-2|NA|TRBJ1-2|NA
TGTGCCAGCAGCTTTCATGTGGGCGGCTACACCTTC
CASSFHVGGYTF
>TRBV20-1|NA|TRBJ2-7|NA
TGCAGTGCTAGAGACCCCTCTGCGCAGTACTTC
CSARDPSAQYF
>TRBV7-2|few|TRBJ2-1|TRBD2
TGTGCCAGCAGCCATAGGCTAGCGGGAAATTTCTACAATGAGCAGTTCTTC
CASSHRLAGNFYNEQFF
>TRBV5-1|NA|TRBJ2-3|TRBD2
TGCGCCAGCAGCTTCCGGGAGGGTACAGATACGCAGTATTTT
CASSFREGTDTQYF
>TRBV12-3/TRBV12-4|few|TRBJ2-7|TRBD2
TGTGCCAGCAGTCAGGGACTAGCGGGACTTGGCGAGCAGTACTTC
CASSQGLAGLGEQYF
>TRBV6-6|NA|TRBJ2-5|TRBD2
TGTGCCAGCGCTAGCGGGGTTCTGGAGACCCAGTACTTC
CASASGVLETQYF
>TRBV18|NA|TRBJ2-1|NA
TGTGCCAGCTCACTTAGCATCGAGGGGGATGAGCAGTTCTTC
CASSLSIEGDEQFF
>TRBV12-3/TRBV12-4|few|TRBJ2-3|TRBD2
TGTGCCAGCAGTTTACCCCTTGAGGTGGGAGGGCCGGAAGATACGCAGTATTTT
CASSLPLEVGGPEDTQYF
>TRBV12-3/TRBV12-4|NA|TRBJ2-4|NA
TGTGCCAGCAGTTTCAAAGGGATAGGCCGCGGGCTGAACATTCAGTACTTC
CASSFKGIGRGLNIQYF
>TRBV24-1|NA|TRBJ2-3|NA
TGTGCCACCAGTGATTTGCAAAGAGCTACGCAGTATTTT
CATSDLQRATQYF
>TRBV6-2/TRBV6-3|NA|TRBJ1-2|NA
TGTGCCAGCAGGGTACAGTACTATGGCTACACCTTC
CASRVQYYGYTF
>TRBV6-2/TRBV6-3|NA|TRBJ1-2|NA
TGTGCCAGCAGTTACCGACAGAATACTAACTATGGCTACATCTTC
CASSYRQNTNYGYIF
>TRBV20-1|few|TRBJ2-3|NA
TGCAGTGCTAGAGATCGCAGCGGCACAGATACGCAGTATTTT
CSARDRSGTDTQYF
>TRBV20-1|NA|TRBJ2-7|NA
TGCAGTGCTAGAGTTTCCGGGGCGACCTACGAGCAGTACTTC
CSARVSGATYEQYF
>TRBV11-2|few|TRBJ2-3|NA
TGTGCCAGCAGCTTAACAAAGACGCAGTATTTT
CASSLTKTQYF
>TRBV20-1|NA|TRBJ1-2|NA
TGCAGTGCCAACTCGGAGGGTATGAGCTACACCTTC
CSANSEGMSYTF
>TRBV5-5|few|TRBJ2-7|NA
TGTGCCAGCAGCTTGACAGCTTACAATGAGCAGTACTTC
CASSLTAYNEQYF
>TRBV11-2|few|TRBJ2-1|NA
TGTGCCAGCAGCTTACTAGCGCCTGAGCAGTTCTTC
CASSLLAPEQFF
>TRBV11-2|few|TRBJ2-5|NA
TGTGCCAGCAGCTTGAGGGCTCAAGAGACCCAGTACTTC
CASSLRAQETQYF
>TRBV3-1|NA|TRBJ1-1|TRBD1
TGTGCCAGCAGCCAACCAGGGGGTGACACTGAAGCTTTCTTT
CASSQPGGDTEAFF
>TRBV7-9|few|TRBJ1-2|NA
TGTGCCAGCAGCGGGGCTAATTACTATGGCTACACCTTC
CASSGANYYGYTF
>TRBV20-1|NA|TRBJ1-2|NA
TGCAGTGCTAGAAGGGCGGATTATGGCTACACCTTC
CSARRADYGYTF
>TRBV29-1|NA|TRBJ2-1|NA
TGCAGCGTTGACGCCGGACACTACAATGAGCAGTTCTTC
CSVDAGHYNEQFF
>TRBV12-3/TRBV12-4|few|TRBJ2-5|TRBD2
TGTGCCAGCAGCCGACATTTGCTAGCGGGAAGCGAGACCCAGTACTTC
CASSRHLLAGSETQYF
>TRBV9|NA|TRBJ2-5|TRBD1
TGTGCCAGCAGCGTCCTTCGGACAGGAGAGACCCAGTACTTC
CASSVLRTGETQYF
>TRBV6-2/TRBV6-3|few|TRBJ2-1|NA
TGTGCCAGTAAGAGAGGGACCACCTACAATGAGCAGTTCTTC
CASKRGTTYNEQFF
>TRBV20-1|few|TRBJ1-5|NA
TGCAGTGCTAGCGTCGGGACGGATAGCAATCAGCCCCAGCATTTT
CSASVGTDSNQPQHF
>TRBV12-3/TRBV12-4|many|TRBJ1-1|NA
TGTGCCAGCACCCTAATGAGAGGGACTGAAGCTTTCTTT
CASTLMRGTEAFF
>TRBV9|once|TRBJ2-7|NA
TGTGCCAGCAGCGTAGCTTGGAAAGACGAGCAGTACTTC
CASSVAWKDEQYF
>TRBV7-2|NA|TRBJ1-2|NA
TGTGCCAGCAGCTTGAATTCGTCAGACATCTATGGCTACACCTTC
CASSLNSSDIYGYTF
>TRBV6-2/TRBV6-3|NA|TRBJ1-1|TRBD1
TGTGCCGGCAGTGGACAGGAGCGTGAAGCTTTCTTT
CAGSGQEREAFF
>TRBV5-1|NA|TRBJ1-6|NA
TGCGCCAGCAGCTTCGAAACTTTGTATAATTCACCCCTCCACTTT
CASSFETLYNSPLHF